The next 2 T cell receptor beta chains were all read from a single sample in a study of Graves' ophthalmopathy and Graves' hyperthyroidism. CDR3 regions of TCR beta were amplified from RNA transcripts. First-round RT-PCR relied on HTBI primers, and a second-round multiplex PCR came next. A single record per CDR3 protein comes from TCRdb applying MiXCR to the multiplex PCR reads. Of around 1.1 million distinct CDR3 sequences in the sample, less than 45% were seen once. Sequenced material: peripheral blood or thyroid tissue (not recorded which). All receptors derive from an adult man with Graves' hyperthyroidism.

The J gene is TRBJ1-4, the V gene TRBV29-1; 8 nucleotides align to TRBD1. V dropped 0 bases and J dropped 7; count of bases not matched to a gene: 1. The CDR3 is made up of 13 amino acids. CDR1 and CDR2 (germline): SQVTM, ANQGSEA. CDR3 region: CSVEEGTGEKLFF. The DNA for the CDR3 is TGCAGCGTTGAAGAGGGGACAGGTGAAAAACTGTTTTTT. Full variable domain (outside the CDR3, taken from reference TRBV29-1 and TRBJ1-4): SAVISQKPSRDICQRGTSLTIQCQVDSQVTMMFWYRQQPGQSLTLIATANQGSEATYESGFVIDKFPISRPNLTFSTLTVSNMSPEDSSIYLCSVEEGTGEKLFFGSGTQLSVL.

The CDR3 here is CASSLTGDSSTPLHF. In nucleotides, the CDR3 is TGTGCCAGCAGCTTAACGGGGGACAGTTCTACACCCCTCCACTTT. The V call is TRBV7-9, the J call TRBJ1-6; 7 positions match TRBD1. The J segment lost 11 bases and the V segment lost 2 bases, leaving 9 bases of the junction unmatched. The CDR3 sequence is 15 residues long. The germline V gene encodes CDR1 SEHNR and CDR2 FQNEAQ (reference sequence).